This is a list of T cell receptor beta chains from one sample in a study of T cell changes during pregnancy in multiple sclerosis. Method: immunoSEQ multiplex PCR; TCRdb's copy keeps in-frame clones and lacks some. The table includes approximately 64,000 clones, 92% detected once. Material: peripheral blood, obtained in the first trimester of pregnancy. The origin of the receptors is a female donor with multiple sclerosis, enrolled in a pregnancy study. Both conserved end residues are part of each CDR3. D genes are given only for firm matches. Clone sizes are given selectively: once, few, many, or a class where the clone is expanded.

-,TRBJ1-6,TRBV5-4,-,TGTGCCAGCAGCTTGGAGGAAGGGAGTTCACCCCTCCACTTT,CASSLEEGSSPLHF
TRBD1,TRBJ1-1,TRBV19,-,TGTGCCAGTAGTCCCGGACAGGAGGCCACTGAAGCTTTCTTT,CASSPGQEATEAFF
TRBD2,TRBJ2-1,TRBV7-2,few,TGTGCCAGCAGCACCCATCGACTAGCGGGAGATTGGGCGGAGCAGTTCTTC,CASSTHRLAGDWAEQFF
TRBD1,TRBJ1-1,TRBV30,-,TGTGCCTGGGTACAGGGGGCGAACACTGAAGCTTTCTTT,CAWVQGANTEAFF
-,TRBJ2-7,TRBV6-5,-,TGTGCCAGCAAACGGACAGTCTCCTCCTACGAGCAGTACTTC,CASKRTVSSYEQYF
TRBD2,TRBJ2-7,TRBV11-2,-,TGTGCCAGCAGCCAGCGGACTAGCGGGAGGTACGAGCAGTACTTC,CASSQRTSGRYEQYF
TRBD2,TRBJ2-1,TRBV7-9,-,TGTGCCAGCAGCCCCTTACTAGCGGGAGTCGACAATGAGCAGTTCTTC,CASSPLLAGVDNEQFF
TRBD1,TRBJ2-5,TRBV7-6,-,TGTGCCAGCAGCGAAACAGGGGCGAATCGAGAGACCCAGTACTTC,CASSETGANRETQYF
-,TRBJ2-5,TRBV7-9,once,TGTGCCAGCAGCCCAGTAGAGACCCAGTACTTC,CASSPVETQYF
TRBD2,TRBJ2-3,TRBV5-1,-,TGCGCCAGCAGCTTGGCCCGGGTTAGCGGGACTAGCACAGATACGCAGTATTTT,CASSLARVSGTSTDTQYF
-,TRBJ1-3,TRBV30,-,TGTGCCTGCTCTACAGGACTACTCACCTCTGGAAACACCATATATTTT,CACSTGLLTSGNTIYF
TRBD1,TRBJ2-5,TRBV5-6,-,TGTGCCAGCAGCCCCTTTGGGGACAGGGGAGAGACCCAGTACTTC,CASSPFGDRGETQYF
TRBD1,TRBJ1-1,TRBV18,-,TGTGCCAGCTCACCCCTCGGACAGGCGTCGAACACTGAAGCTTTCTTT,CASSPLGQASNTEAFF
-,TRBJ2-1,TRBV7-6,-,TGTGCCAGCAGTCAGACAGGATCCTACAATGAGCAGTTCTTC,CASSQTGSYNEQFF
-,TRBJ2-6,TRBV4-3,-,TGCGCCAGCAGCCAGCGATTCGGCTCTGGGGCCAACGTCCTGACTTTC,CASSQRFGSGANVLTF
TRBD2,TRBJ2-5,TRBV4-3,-,TGCGCCAGCAGCCTACTAGCGGGAGGAGAGACCCAGTACTTC,CASSLLAGGETQYF
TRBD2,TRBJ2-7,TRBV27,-,TGTGCCAGCAGTTTTACTAGCGGGGCCTACGAGCAGTACTTC,CASSFTSGAYEQYF
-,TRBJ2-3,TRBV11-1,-,TGTGCCAGCAGCTTAGAGAGGAGCACAGATACGCAGTATTTT,CASSLERSTDTQYF
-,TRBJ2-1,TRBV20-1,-,TGCAGTGCTAGGGACAGCAATGAGCAGTTCTTC,CSARDSNEQFF
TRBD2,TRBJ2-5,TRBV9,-,TGTGCCAGCAGCGTAGGGGCTAGCGGGAGTCAGGGAGAGACCCAGTACTTC,CASSVGASGSQGETQYF
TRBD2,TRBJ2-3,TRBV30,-,TGTGCCTGGGAACTAGCGGGATCTACAGATACGCAGTATTTT,CAWELAGSTDTQYF
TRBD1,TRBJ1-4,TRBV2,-,TGTGCCAGCAGGAGGCTGGGACAGGGGGGGTCGACTAATGAAAAACTGTTTTTT,CASRRLGQGGSTNEKLFF